One sample yielded the 4 T cell receptor beta chains listed below, sequenced in a study of cytomegalovirus exposure and HLA in healthy donors. The PCR used 60 Vbeta and 13 Jbeta primers. The data were produced by immunoSEQ multiplex PCR, yet TCRdb's version contains in-frame clones alone and is incomplete. The sample has fewer than 200,000 clones; 81% are singletons. The sequenced sample was PBMCs. The receptors here all came from a woman aged 18-29 years in good health and CMV-seronegative.

This clone was seen more than once but under ten times. The chain couples TRBV4-2 to TRBJ1-6, with 9 bases identical to TRBD1. Germline V gene data show CDR1 as LGHNA and CDR2 as YNFKEQ. After removal of 0 bases from V and 8 bases from J, the junction contained 11 bases not matched to a gene. The CDR3 totals 18 residues. In nucleotides, the CDR3 is TGTGCCAGCAGCCAAGAAGCGGGGACAGGGAGTCTCCATTCACCCCTCCACTTT. It translates to CASSQEAGTGSLHSPLHF.

This sequence joins TRBV4-2 and TRBJ1-6; no reliable D call. Germline V lookup: CDR1 LGHNA, CDR2 YNFKEQ. This CDR3 comprises 13 residues. The V gene lost 3 bases and the J gene lost 10 bases, with 10 bases spanning the gap. This CDR3 is CASSHLGRSPLHF. In nucleotides, the CDR3 is TGTGCCAGCAGCCATTTGGGGAGGTCACCCCTCCACTTT.

This clone was recorded once. This chain joins TRBV2 and TRBJ2-2, with TRBD1 as a possible D gene (5 bases). CDR1 and CDR2 (germline): SNHLY, FYNNEI. The V gene lost 5 bases and the J gene lost 1 base, with 8 bases spanning the gap. The CDR3 runs 14 residues. CDR3 in amino acids: CASSRDRNTGELFF. Written as DNA, the CDR3 is TGTGCCAGCAGTCGCGACAGGAACACCGGGGAGCTGTTTTTT.

V is TRBV7-9 and J is TRBJ2-2; D is unclear. CDR3 length: 17 amino acids. The V and J ends lost 2 bases and 0 bases respectively, with 13 bases between them. The germline V gene encodes CDR1 SEHNR and CDR2 FQNEAQ (reference sequence). CDR3 DNA sequence: TGTGCCAGCAGCTTAAGAGGCTGGCAACCGAACACCGGGGAGCTGTTTTTT. It encodes CASSLRGWQPNTGELFF.